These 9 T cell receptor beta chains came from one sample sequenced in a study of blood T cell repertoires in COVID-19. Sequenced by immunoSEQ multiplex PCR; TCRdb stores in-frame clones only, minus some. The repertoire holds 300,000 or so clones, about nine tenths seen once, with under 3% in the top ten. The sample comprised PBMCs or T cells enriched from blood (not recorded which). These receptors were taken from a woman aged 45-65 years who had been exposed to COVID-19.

In DNA, the CDR3 is TGTGCCAGCAGCGGGGGGGAGGGATACAATGAGCAGTTCTTC. This codes for CASSGGEGYNEQFF. This chain uses TRBV6-5 with TRBJ2-1, with TRBD2 matching over 8 bases. Germline trimming cut 6 bases from V and 4 bases from J; bases unmatched to any gene: 5. Germline lookup yields CDR1 MNHEY and CDR2 SVGAGI. The CDR3 is 14 residues long.

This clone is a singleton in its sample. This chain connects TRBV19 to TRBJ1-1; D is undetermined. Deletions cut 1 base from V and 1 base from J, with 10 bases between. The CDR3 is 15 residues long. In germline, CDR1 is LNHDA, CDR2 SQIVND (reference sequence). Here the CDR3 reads CASSIAGQRNTEAFF. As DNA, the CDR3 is TGTGCCAGTAGTATAGCAGGCCAGAGGAACACTGAAGCTTTCTTT.

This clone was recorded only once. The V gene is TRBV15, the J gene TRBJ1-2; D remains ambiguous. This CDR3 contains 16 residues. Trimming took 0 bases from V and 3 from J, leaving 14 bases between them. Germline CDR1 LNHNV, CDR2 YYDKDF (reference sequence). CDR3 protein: CATSRELPADYYGYTF. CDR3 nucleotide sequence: TGTGCCACCAGCAGAGAGTTGCCAGCAGACTACTATGGCTACACCTTC.

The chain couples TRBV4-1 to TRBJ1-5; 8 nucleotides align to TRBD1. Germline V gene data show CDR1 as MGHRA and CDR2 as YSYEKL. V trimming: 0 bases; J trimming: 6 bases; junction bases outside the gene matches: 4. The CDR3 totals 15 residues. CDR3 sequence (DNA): TGCGCCAGCAGCCAAGACGGACAGGGCACTCAGCCCCAGCATTTT. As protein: CASSQDGQGTQPQHF.

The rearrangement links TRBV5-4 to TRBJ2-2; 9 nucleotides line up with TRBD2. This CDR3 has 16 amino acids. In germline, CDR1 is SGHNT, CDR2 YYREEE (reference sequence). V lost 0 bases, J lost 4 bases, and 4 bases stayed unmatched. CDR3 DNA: TGTGCCAGCAGCTTGGTAGCGGGGGACCCCACCGGGGAGCTGTTTTTT. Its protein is CASSLVAGDPTGELFF.

CDR3 region: CASSADRATDTQYF. The CDR3 DNA reads TGTGCCAGCTCCGCGGACAGGGCAACAGATACGCAGTATTTT. The V call is TRBV2, the J call TRBJ2-3; 8 nucleotides match TRBD1. The CDR3 length is 14 residues. CDR1 and CDR2 from the germline V gene are SNHLY and FYNNEI. V gave up 8 bases and J gave up 3 bases; unmatched junction bases: 7.

CDR3 region: CASSSTGSSYEQYF. The CDR3 DNA sequence: TGTGCCAGCAGTTCTACAGGGTCTTCCTACGAGCAGTACTTC. This rearrangement joins TRBV27 to TRBJ2-7, with D tentatively TRBD1 (6 bases). Germline V lookup: CDR1 MNHEY, CDR2 SMNVEV (reference sequence). V was shortened by 4 bases and J by 1 base, with 11 bases between the two germline ends. The CDR3 loop spans 14 amino acids.

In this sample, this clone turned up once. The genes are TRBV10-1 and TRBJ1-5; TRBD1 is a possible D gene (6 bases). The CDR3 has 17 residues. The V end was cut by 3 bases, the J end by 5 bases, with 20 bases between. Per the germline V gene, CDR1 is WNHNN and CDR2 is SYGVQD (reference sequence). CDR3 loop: CASSECTGTPVDQPQHF. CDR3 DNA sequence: TGCGCCAGCAGTGAATGTACTGGGACACCCGTCGATCAGCCCCAGCATTTT.

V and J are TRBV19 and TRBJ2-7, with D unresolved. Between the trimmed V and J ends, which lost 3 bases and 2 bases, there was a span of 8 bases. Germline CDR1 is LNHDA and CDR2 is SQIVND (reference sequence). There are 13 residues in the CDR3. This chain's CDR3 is CASSIGGTYEQYF. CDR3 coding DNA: TGTGCCAGTAGTATCGGCGGAACCTACGAGCAGTACTTC.